A single sample is the source of the 17 T cell receptor beta chains below, sequenced in a study of T cell clonality in common variable immunodeficiency. Using immunoSEQ multiplex PCR, the repertoire was profiled, and TCRdb retains in-frame clones only, with some absent. Altogether about 30,000 clones were found in the sample, and no singletons occur. Input material: peripheral blood mononuclear cells. The receptors here all came from a person aged 18 to 69 in good health.

This clone was counted at least ten times. Sequencing ends 3 residues short of the CDR3 end; the germline J gene provides the rest. The J gene is TRBJ2-7, the V gene TRBV5-1, with 9 bases aligning to TRBD1. The germline CDR1 and CDR2 sequences are SGHRS and YFSETQ. CDR3 length equals 20 residues. With 0 bases clipped from V and 3 bases from J, the junction kept 19 bases outside the gene matches. Incomplete CDR3 DNA: TGCGCCAGCAGCTTGGGCCAGACGACAGGGGGTTCGGGATTAAGCTACGAG. It yields the protein CASSLGQTTGGSGLSYE. The full CDR3 sequence reads CASSLGQTTGGSGLSYEQYF.

There are many counts of this clone. The read terminates 3 residues before the CDR3 end, so the remaining end is supplied by the germline J gene. V and J are TRBV5-1 and TRBJ1-1; 9 bases are a match to TRBD1. The germline gives CDR1 SGHRS, CDR2 YFSETQ. The CDR3 extends over 15 amino acids. V shed 4 bases, J shed 5 bases, and the junction held 9 bases outside the gene matches. The DNA read from the CDR3 is TGCGCCAGCAGCCCGGGACAGGGAGGGAAAACTGAA. Encoded protein: CASSPGQGGKTE. In full, the CDR3 reads CASSPGQGGKTEAFF. Combining the CDR3 with reference TRBV5-1 and TRBJ1-1 gives the whole variable domain KAGVTQTPRYLIKTRGQQVTLSCSPISGHRSVSWYQQTPGQGLQFLFEYFSETQRNKGNFPGRFSGRQFSNSRSEMNVSTLELGDSALYLCASSPGQGGKTEAFFGQGTRLTVV.

This clone was found many times. The sequence runs out 3 residues before the end of the CDR3; the remainder is reconstructed from the germline J gene. The V and J genes are TRBV19 and TRBJ2-5; D is undetermined. The CDR3 length is 11 residues. V was cut by 6 bases and J by 5 bases, with 7 bases left in between. Germline loops: CDR1 LNHDA, CDR2 SQIVND (reference sequence). CDR3 DNA (partial): TGTGCCAGTAGCCCCGGGGAGACC. This gives the protein CASSPGET. The complete CDR3 reads CASSPGETQYF.

At least ten counts were recorded for this clone. CDR3 region: CSAYLAGGRTDTQYF. Incomplete CDR3 DNA: TGCAGTGCGTACCTAGCGGGGGGGCGAACAGATACG. J is TRBJ2-3 and V is TRBV20-1; 12 nucleotides match TRBD2. The read is 3 residues too short to cover the CDR3 end, so that end is filled in from the germline J gene. CDR1 and CDR2 (germline): DFQATT, SNEGSKA (reference sequence). The J segment lost 3 bases and the V segment lost 6 bases, leaving 7 bases of the junction unmatched. The CDR3 runs 15 residues.

A remark on this clone: The read comes to an end 3 residues before the CDR3 does, leaving the germline J gene to fill in the end. The gene calls are TRBV20-1 and TRBJ1-4; no clear D. The CDR3 covers 14 residues. Trimming pared 5 bases from V and 3 bases from J, leaving 13 bases between. Germline CDR1 is DFQATT and CDR2 is SNEGSKA (reference sequence). The covered CDR3 bases are TGCAGTGCTTTTACTGGAGGGCCTAATGAAAAA. This encodes CSAFTGGPNEK. The whole CDR3 reads CSAFTGGPNEKLFF.

In its sample, this clone was seen many times. Read data end 3 residues before the CDR3 end; the end is taken from the germline J gene. The V call is TRBV6-1, the J call TRBJ1-2; no clear D gene. Germline CDR1 MNHNS, CDR2 SASEGT. The CDR3 spans 13 residues. V was pared by 3 bases and J by 5 bases, with 10 bases between. This CDR3 reads CASSEGIPYGYTF. The CDR3 DNA, read in part, is TGTGCCAGCAGTGAGGGCATCCCTTATGGC.

This clone was counted at least ten times. The CDR3 end is not reached by the read, which stops 3 residues before it; the germline J gene fills it in. The chain links TRBV7-8 to TRBJ1-2; a possible D gene is TRBD1 (6 bases). The CDR3 runs to 12 residues. Germline V CDR1 and CDR2: SGHVS, FQNEAQ. The CDR3 sequence is CASSLPGAGYTF. The CDR3 bases that were read are TGTGCCAGCAGCCTCCCAGGGGCGGGC.

This clone was counted ten times or more. Read coverage stops 3 residues before the CDR3 terminus; the germline J gene supplies the remainder. V gene TRBV2 combines with J gene TRBJ2-2; D is unclear. Trimming removed 11 bases from V and 1 base from J, with 20 bases in between. CDR1 SNHLY and CDR2 FYNNEI come from the germline V gene. This CDR3 has 16 residues. This CDR3 reads CAAVTYGPQNTGELFF. The covered CDR3 bases are TGTGCCGCTGTGACTTACGGCCCCCAGAACACCGGGGAG.

This clone has a count of ten or more. The read ends 3 residues early relative to the CDR3; the germline J gene fills the gap. V usage is TRBV30 and J usage is TRBJ2-6; 8 nucleotides agree with TRBD1. CDR1 and CDR2 (germline): GTSNPN, SVGIG (reference sequence). The ends lost 0 bases at V and 0 bases at J; junction bases unmatched: 4. The CDR3 contains 17 residues. Incomplete CDR3 DNA: TGTGCCTGGAGTGTAGGACAGGGACGCTCTGGGGCCAACGTC. Its translation is CAWSVGQGRSGANV. The full CDR3 is CAWSVGQGRSGANVLTF.

There are many counts of this clone. Read coverage stops 3 residues before the CDR3 terminus; the germline J gene supplies the remainder. The rearrangement joins TRBV12-3 or TRBV12-4 to TRBJ2-7; TRBD1 aligns across 9 bases. This CDR3 region has 15 residues. J gave up 2 bases and V 2 bases, and 4 bases lay outside the gene matches. CDR3: CASSLQQGAAYEQYF. The sequenced part of the CDR3 DNA is TGTGCCAGCAGTTTACAACAGGGGGCGGCCTACGAG.

At least ten counts were recorded for this clone. The CDR3 end lies 3 residues beyond the end of the read and is filled in from the germline J gene. V and J are TRBV14 and TRBJ1-4; perhaps TRBD1 as D (6 bases). V shed 4 bases and J shed 5 bases, with 14 bases lying between them. CDR3 size: 15 residues. Germline V lookup: CDR1 SGHDN, CDR2 FVKESK. The CDR3 is CASSLLGAANEKLFF. The CDR3 DNA, read in part, is TGTGCCAGCAGCCTCTTGGGGGCGGCAAATGAAAAA.

This clone was recorded many times. The read stops 3 residues short of the end of the CDR3; the missing end is completed from the germline J gene. The rearrangement joins TRBV20-1 to TRBJ2-1; 11 bases line up with TRBD2. V lost 3 bases and J lost 6; bases outside the gene matches: 4. Germline CDR1 reads DFQATT; CDR2 reads SNEGSKA (reference sequence). The CDR3 runs to 14 residues. CDR3 region: CSARASGGTNEQFF. The covered CDR3 bases are TGCAGTGCTAGGGCTAGCGGGGGGACCAATGAG.

This clone was seen many times. The CDR3 end is not reached by the read, which stops 3 residues before it; the germline J gene fills it in. The chain uses TRBV6-2 or TRBV6-3 and TRBJ1-5; D unclear. Looked up from germline, CDR1 is MNHEY and CDR2 is SVGEGT. This CDR3 is 16 amino acids long. The ends were cut back, 3 bases at V and 0 bases at J, with 12 bases in the middle. The CDR3 sequence is CASSYPDYTSNQPQHF. The covered CDR3 bases are TGTGCCAGCAGTTATCCCGACTATACTAGCAATCAGCCC.

On this clone: The sequenced fragment ends 3 residues before the CDR3 boundary, so the rest is inferred from the germline J gene. The chain has TRBV13 and TRBJ1-4; 9 nucleotides match TRBD1. The germline gives CDR1 PRHDT, CDR2 FYEKMQ (reference sequence). The CDR3 is made up of 14 amino acids. The sequenced part of the CDR3 DNA is TGTGCCAGCAAATACACAGGGGGCCATTCACCA. This encodes CASKYTGGHSP. The entire CDR3 sequence reads CASKYTGGHSPLFF.

This clone was counted between two and nine times. The read ends 3 residues early relative to the CDR3; the germline J gene fills the gap. The chain recombines TRBV19 with TRBJ2-2; a weak D match, TRBD2 (5 bases). From germline, CDR1 is LNHDA and CDR2 SQIVND (reference sequence). The CDR3 is 16 amino acids. V lost 5 bases and J lost 4, with 17 bases in between. CDR3 bases read: TGTGCCAGTAGTCCCCGGGCCCGGGCGGGCACCGGGGAG. Residues: CASSPRARAGTGE. The full-length CDR3 reads as CASSPRARAGTGELFF.

This clone was seen at least ten times. The read halts 3 residues ahead of the CDR3 end, with the missing end drawn from the germline J gene. The rearrangement links TRBV5-1 to TRBJ1-4, with 9 bases fitting TRBD1. Trimming at V came to 0 bases and at J to 5 bases, leaving 2 bases not matched to a gene. In germline, CDR1 is SGHRS, CDR2 YFSETQ. The CDR3 runs 15 residues. The CDR3 reads CASSLGTGDNEKLFF. CDR3 DNA, as far as it was read: TGCGCCAGCAGCTTGGGGACAGGGGACAATGAAAAA.

This clone was counted ten times or more. The missing CDR3 end, 3 residues past where the read stops, is filled in from the germline J gene. The chain links TRBV19 to TRBJ1-1; TRBD1 matches at 8 bases. The CDR3 has 15 amino acids. The junction had 8 bases not matched to a gene; V was cut back by 3 bases and J by 5 bases. Germline CDR1 reads LNHDA; CDR2 reads SQIVND (reference sequence). CDR3 region: CASSIGQGSGTEAFF. The sequenced CDR3 bases are TGTGCCAGTAGTATTGGACAGGGCTCGGGAACTGAA.